A selection of T cell receptor beta chains follows, all from one sample in a study of blood T cell repertoires in COVID-19. The protocol was immunoSEQ multiplex PCR, while the TCRdb copy is restricted to in-frame clones and leaves out a portion. The sample consists of a few hundred thousand clones, about 86% of them appearing once. The sample was peripheral blood. Source of these receptors: a man between 60 and 75 years old who had recovered from COVID-19. Each CDR3 is given with its conserved first and last residue. The D gene is left open where the match is weak. Where a row states a size, it is once, few, many or the class of an expanded clone; other rows omit it.

J	V	D	size	DNA	CDR3
TRBJ1-1	TRBV2	TRBD1	once	TGTGCCAGCAGTGGACAGGGGACGATCACTGAAGCTTTCTTT	CASSGQGTITEAFF
TRBJ2-1	TRBV6-5	.	few	TGTGCCAGCAGTCCCAGGGTTACTGAGCAGTTCTTC	CASSPRVTEQFF
TRBJ2-7	TRBV29-1	.	.	TGCAGCGCCAGGGTGCTCAACCGGGAGCAGTACTTC	CSARVLNREQYF
TRBJ1-3	TRBV18	.	.	TGTGCCAGCTCACCTCAAGGGGCAGGTGGAAACACCATATATTTT	CASSPQGAGGNTIYF
TRBJ1-5	TRBV12-3/TRBV12-4	TRBD1	.	TGTGCCAGCAGTTCCCAGGGGGATCAGCCCCAGCATTTT	CASSSQGDQPQHF
TRBJ2-7	TRBV30	.	.	TGTGCCTGGAGTGGTGGGCCCTACGAGCAGTACTTC	CAWSGGPYEQYF
TRBJ1-1	TRBV19	.	.	TGTGCCAGTAGTATCAGGGCAGTCCGCATGAACACTGAAGCTTTCTTT	CASSIRAVRMNTEAFF
TRBJ1-3	TRBV7-2	.	.	TGTGCCAGCAGCCAGCCGGGAACTGGAAACACCATATATTTT	CASSQPGTGNTIYF
TRBJ2-5	TRBV2	.	.	TGTGCCAGCAGGGGGGGAGCGGAGACCCAGTACTTC	CASRGGAETQYF
TRBJ2-7	TRBV9	.	.	TGTGCCAGCAGCGTTGACACTAGCTCCTACGAGCAGTACTTC	CASSVDTSSYEQYF
TRBJ1-5	TRBV9	.	.	TGTGCCAGCAGCCTACAGGGAATAGGTCAGCCCCAGCATTTT	CASSLQGIGQPQHF
TRBJ2-5	TRBV11-3	TRBD2	.	TGTGCCAGCAGCCATGGGGGAGCGGGGCAAGAGACCCAGTACTTC	CASSHGGAGQETQYF
TRBJ1-1	TRBV27	.	.	TGTGCCAGCAGCCCCAGGGGCCTGAACACTGAAGCTTTCTTT	CASSPRGLNTEAFF
TRBJ1-5	TRBV10-2	TRBD1	.	TGCGCCAGCAGTGAGTCCCCTCGGGGACAGCGCAATCAGCCCCAGCATTTT	CASSESPRGQRNQPQHF
TRBJ2-5	TRBV28	.	.	TGTGCCAGCAGTTTAACAGGGTGGCAAGAGACCCAGTACTTC	CASSLTGWQETQYF
TRBJ2-1	TRBV11-3	.	once	TGTGCCAGCAGCTTAGGGGCAGGGAGGACATACAATGAGCAGTTCTTC	CASSLGAGRTYNEQFF
TRBJ2-3	TRBV28	TRBD2	.	TGTGCCAGCAGTTTGTTAGTGGCGGGAGACCTCCGGGGAGATACGCAGTATTTT	CASSLLVAGDLRGDTQYF
TRBJ1-2	TRBV7-2	TRBD1	.	TGTGCCAGCAGCCGACAGGGGGCCACCGGCTACACCTTC	CASSRQGATGYTF
TRBJ1-2	TRBV3-1/TRBV3-2	.	.	TGTGCCAGCACTCACAAGAACTATGGCTACACCTTC	CASTHKNYGYTF
TRBJ2-3	TRBV10-3	TRBD1	.	TGTGCCATCAGCCGGGACAGGGGTATAAACACAGATACGCAGTATTTT	CAISRDRGINTDTQYF
TRBJ2-7	TRBV6-5	TRBD1	.	TGTGCCAGCAGTCCTTCTTTCGGGACAGTCTACGAGCAGTACTTC	CASSPSFGTVYEQYF
TRBJ2-1	TRBV1	.	.	TGCACCAGCAGCCAAGATAACGAGCTAGATACTAATGAGCAGTTCTTC	CTSSQDNELDTNEQFF